This entry features one T cell receptor beta chain sequence. Its specificity is unknown. The sample originates from a study of cytomegalovirus exposure and HLA in healthy donors. The study's findings and limits: The majority of CMV-associated TCR beta chains were reported as apparently HLA-restricted in a later analysis. Productive status was seen about 90% or about 30% of the time for most TCR beta V segments in an earlier analysis. Usually a TCR sequence was rare, but some public TCRs were found in many donors.

The study ran its PCR with 60 Vbeta and 13 Jbeta primers. Some clones are missing from TCRdb's copy, which holds only in-frame ones; the method was immunoSEQ multiplex PCR. The repertoire consists of about 120,000 clones, with about 78% occurring once and the leading ten covering around 12%. The CDR3 is made up of 12 amino acids. V was trimmed by 2 bases and J by 2 bases, leaving 4 bases between them. In germline, CDR1 is SGHDT, CDR2 YYEEEE. Sequenced sample: PBMCs. This receptor was identified in a middle-aged woman in good health and CMV-seropositive. This rearrangement joins TRBV5-6 to TRBJ2-5; D is undetermined. This chain's CDR3 is CASSLSQETQYF. The DNA of the CDR3 is TGTGCCAGCAGCTTATCACAAGAGACCCAGTACTTC.